Following are 31 T cell receptor beta chains from one sample sequenced in a study of blood T cell repertoires in COVID-19. The repertoire was sequenced with immunoSEQ multiplex PCR; TCRdb's copy has only in-frame clones and lacks some. In the table there are 95,000 to 100,000 clones, roughly four fifths of which are singletons. Sequencing was done on a sample of peripheral blood. The source of these receptors is a man aged 65-85 years with acute or convalescent COVID-19.

The chain employs TRBV7-9 and TRBJ2-7; 7 nucleotides agree with TRBD2. From germline, CDR1 is SEHNR and CDR2 FQNEAQ (reference sequence). The trim removed 8 bases at V and 3 bases at J, leaving 7 bases unmatched. The CDR3 covers 13 residues. The CDR3 coding sequence is TGTGCCAGCGAAAAAGAGCGGGACTACGAGCAGTACTTC. This encodes CASEKERDYEQYF.

The V gene is TRBV19, the J gene TRBJ1-6, with TRBD1 as a possible D gene (5 bases). Trimming took off 3 bases at V and 5 bases at J, with 14 bases between the two ends. The CDR3 sequence is 16 residues long. The germline gives CDR1 LNHDA, CDR2 SQIVND (reference sequence). The CDR3 DNA sequence: TGTGCCAGTAGTATTCGGGCAGGGTTTAATAATTCACCCCTCCACTTT. This gives the protein CASSIRAGFNNSPLHF.

This chain links TRBV10-3 with TRBJ2-7; 9 bases are a match to TRBD1. The trim removed 2 bases at V and 7 bases at J, leaving 18 bases unmatched. This CDR3 comprises 18 residues. CDR1 is ENHRY, CDR2 SYGVKD, per germline. The CDR3 spells CAISEQLVAGTGLREQYF. As DNA, the CDR3 is TGTGCCATCAGTGAGCAGTTAGTTGCCGGGACAGGGCTTCGTGAGCAGTACTTC.

The chain links TRBV7-9 to TRBJ1-1; 7 nucleotides line up with TRBD1. There are 15 residues in the CDR3. The germline V gene has CDR1 SEHNR and CDR2 FQNEAQ (reference sequence). Germline trimming cut 4 bases from V and 4 bases from J; bases unmatched to any gene: 9. The CDR3 loop is CASSSGQVVLTEAFF. The CDR3 DNA reads TGTGCCAGCAGCTCCGGACAGGTCGTGCTCACTGAAGCTTTCTTT.

V is TRBV30 and J is TRBJ1-6; D not certain. The germline V gene has CDR1 GTSNPN and CDR2 SVGIG (reference sequence). The CDR3 contains 16 residues. V was trimmed by 0 bases and J by 6 bases, leaving 15 bases between them. The CDR3 nucleotides are TGTGCCTGGAGTGTAGGAGGACCCTTCCCTAATTCACCCCTCCACTTT. Translating it yields CAWSVGGPFPNSPLHF. The whole variable domain, remainder taken from reference TRBV30 and TRBJ1-6, is SQTIHQWPATLVQPVGSPLSLECTVEGTSNPNLYWYRQAAGRGLQLLFYSVGIGQISSEVPQNLSASRPQDRQFILSSKKLLLSDSGFYLCAWSVGGPFPNSPLHFGNGTRLTVT.

The J gene is TRBJ2-3, the V gene TRBV30; TRBD2 aligns across 11 bases. Per germline, CDR1 GTSNPN and CDR2 SVGIG (reference sequence). The CDR3 loop spans 14 amino acids. V was clipped by 2 bases and J by 6 bases; unmatched bases: 4. CDR3 DNA sequence: TGTGCCTGGAGTCTAGCGGGAGGACCGGATACGCAGTATTTT. Translation: CAWSLAGGPDTQYF.

This chain links TRBV9 with TRBJ2-2; possibly TRBD1 for D (6 bases). This CDR3 is built from 13 residues. Trimming removed 0 bases from V and 6 bases from J, with 6 bases in between. CDR1 is SGDLS, CDR2 YYNGEE, per germline. The CDR3 DNA is TGTGCCAGCAGCGTAGAGGGGGCCGGGGAGCTGTTTTTT. Protein product: CASSVEGAGELFF.

The rearrangement uses TRBV5-4 and TRBJ1-2; maybe TRBD1 (5 bases). CDR1 is SGHNT and CDR2 is YYREEE in the germline V gene (reference sequence). CDR3 length: 13 amino acids. V gave up 0 bases and J gave up 7 bases, with 10 bases separating them. As DNA, the CDR3 is TGTGCCAGCAGCTTGGCAGGGTATAGTGGCTACACCTTC. As protein: CASSLAGYSGYTF.

This clone was detected once. The J gene is TRBJ1-1, the V gene TRBV2; D not certain. Germline values: CDR1 SNHLY, CDR2 FYNNEI. The CDR3 runs 15 residues. The V and J ends lost 2 bases and 0 bases respectively, with 10 bases between them. The CDR3, as DNA: TGTGCCAGCAGTGAAAATAAATACATGAACACTGAAGCTTTCTTT. Encoded protein: CASSENKYMNTEAFF.

The chain links TRBV5-1 to TRBJ1-2; D is unclear. CDR1 is SGHRS and CDR2 is YFSETQ in the germline V gene. V lost 0 bases, J lost 1 base, and 7 bases lay in between. The CDR3 covers 14 residues. CDR3 region: CASSLVGDNYGYTF. The CDR3 region has the DNA TGCGCCAGCAGCTTGGTGGGAGATAACTATGGCTACACCTTC.

V and J are TRBV21-1 and TRBJ1-1; the table gives TRBD1 as D, unverified against the DNA. TRBV21-1 is annotated as a pseudogene. CDR3 length: 19 residues. The CDR3 reads CASSNVYRVQGSRNTEAFF. Here the CDR3 DNA reads TGTGCCAGCAGCAACGTTTACCGAGTACAGGGGAGTAGGAACACTGAAGCTTTCTTT.

This chain connects TRBV5-8 to TRBJ1-3; 7 nucleotides match TRBD1. Germline CDR1 SGHTS, CDR2 YDEGEE. CDR3 length equals 13 residues. Trimming cost V 2 bases and J 8 bases; bases outside gene matches: 4. CDR3 in DNA: TGTGCCAGCAGCTTAACAGGGGCGGACACCATATATTTT. Protein sequence: CASSLTGADTIYF.

J is TRBJ1-5 and V is TRBV7-9; TRBD1 might be the D (5 bases). The CDR3 is 15 amino acids. V lost 1 base and J lost 3, with 10 bases in between. CDR1 and CDR2 from the germline V gene are SEHNR and FQNEAQ (reference sequence). The CDR3 DNA sequence: TGTGCCAGCAGCTTAGGTCCAGGGAACAATCAGCCCCAGCATTTT. Residues: CASSLGPGNNQPQHF.

This clone has just a few counts. The chain employs TRBV29-1 and TRBJ2-1; 10 bases align to TRBD2. The CDR3 loop spans 15 amino acids. Germline V gene sequence: CDR1 SQVTM, CDR2 ANQGSEA. With V trimmed by 2 bases and J by 2 bases, 3 bases remained unmatched. CDR3 bases: TGCAGCGTTGAACCAGCGGGAGGGACCTACAATGAGCAGTTCTTC. Protein sequence: CSVEPAGGTYNEQFF.

The gene calls are TRBV24-1 and TRBJ2-2, with 7 nucleotides matching TRBD1. V shed 6 bases and J 4 bases; nucleotides not matched to a gene: 10. CDR1 is KGHDR, CDR2 SFDVKD, per germline. The CDR3 length is 16 residues. The CDR3 sequence: CATSTWTGESTGELFF. The CDR3 coding sequence is TGTGCCACCAGTACGTGGACAGGAGAGAGCACCGGGGAGCTGTTTTTT.

This clone was seen once. In nucleotides, the CDR3 is TGTGCCAGCAGTCGGGACAGGGCCGGAGAGACCCAGTACTTC. As protein: CASSRDRAGETQYF. The J gene is TRBJ2-5, the V gene TRBV11-2; 9 bases are shared with TRBD1. Germline V lookup: CDR1 SGHAT, CDR2 FQNNGV. This CDR3 comprises 14 residues. The trim removed 6 bases at V and 4 bases at J, leaving 6 bases unmatched.

This clone has only one observation. This sequence joins TRBV21-1 and TRBJ1-2; the table's D call, TRBD1, was not checked against the DNA. TRBV21-1 is given as a pseudogene. The CDR3 is 15 residues long. CDR3 DNA sequence: TGTGCCAGCAGCAAAGACACAGGGGGAAACTATGGCTACACCTTC. This encodes CASSKDTGGNYGYTF.

This clone was counted once. The rearrangement links TRBV28 to TRBJ1-2, with D hard to call. V gave up 6 bases and J gave up 4 bases, with 12 bases separating them. Germline CDR1 and CDR2: MDHEN and SYDVKM. The CDR3 consists of 13 residues. In nucleotides, the CDR3 is TGTGCCAGCAGAAGCCAAGCCTTCTATGGCTACACCTTC. It specifies CASRSQAFYGYTF.

The rearrangement links TRBV19 to TRBJ1-2, with TRBD1 matching over 12 bases. The V gene's germline CDR1 is LNHDA and CDR2 SQIVND (reference sequence). The CDR3 totals 16 residues. V gave up 7 bases and J gave up 2 bases; unmatched junction bases: 8. In DNA, the CDR3 is TGTGCCAGTACTACGGGACAGGGGGCCGTGAACTATGGCTACACCTTC. Protein product: CASTTGQGAVNYGYTF.

The chain recombines TRBV7-2 with TRBJ2-1; possible D gene TRBD2, 6 bases. V was clipped by 1 base and J by 12 bases, with 19 bases between them. The CDR3 is 15 residues long. Per germline, CDR1 SGHTA and CDR2 FQGNSA. CDR3 residues: CASSLGGTGGRVQFF. The DNA of the CDR3 is TGTGCCAGCAGCTTAGGCGGGACTGGTGGTCGTGTGCAGTTCTTC.

V gene TRBV6-6 combines with J gene TRBJ2-7; 7 positions match TRBD1. The CDR3 has 16 residues. The V gene end was trimmed by 2 bases and the J gene end by 0 bases; junction bases not matched to a gene: 7. Germline values: CDR1 MNHNY, CDR2 SVGAGI (reference sequence). In DNA, the CDR3 is TGTGCCAGCAGTTACCATAACAGGGGAAGCTCCTACGAGCAGTACTTC. This gives the protein CASSYHNRGSSYEQYF.

This chain joins TRBV30 and TRBJ1-1; 11 bases are shared with TRBD1. Germline CDR1 is GTSNPN and CDR2 is SVGIG (reference sequence). The V segment lost 5 bases and the J segment 4 bases; nucleotides outside the gene matches: 9. CDR3 length: 15 amino acids. The CDR3 DNA sequence: TGTGCCTGGTGGTGGACAGGGGGCTCTAGCACTGAAGCTTTCTTT. Protein product: CAWWWTGGSSTEAFF.

The chain carries TRBV25-1 and TRBJ1-3, with unresolved D. The CDR3 runs to 16 residues. Trimming shortened V by 5 bases and J by 0 bases, and 14 bases separated the two germline ends. Per the germline V gene, CDR1 is MGHDK and CDR2 is SYGVNS. The CDR3 reads CASSPKVGSSGNTIYF. The CDR3 DNA reads as TGTGCCAGCAGTCCCAAGGTGGGGAGCTCTGGAAACACCATATATTTT.

The chain couples TRBV27 to TRBJ1-6; TRBD1 matches 8 bases. Per germline, CDR1 MNHEY and CDR2 SMNVEV (reference sequence). This CDR3 is 19 amino acids long. V lost 1 base, J lost 1 base, and 9 bases stayed unmatched. This CDR3 is CASSLYRQGIGSYNSPLHF. For the CDR3, the DNA is TGTGCCAGCAGTTTATACAGACAGGGGATTGGGTCCTATAATTCACCCCTCCACTTT.

The gene calls are TRBV2 and TRBJ1-5; D uncertain. Trimming took off 3 bases at V and 5 bases at J, with 20 bases between the two ends. The CDR3 is 17 amino acids. The germline CDR1 and CDR2 sequences are SNHLY and FYNNEI. The CDR3 nucleotides read TGTGCCAGCAGTGAGCGGTCGTTGAGGCAGAAAGATCAGCCCCAGCATTTT. Its protein product is CASSERSLRQKDQPQHF.

The CDR3, as DNA: TGTGCTAGTGGTTTCTCGGTGACAGGGGGGACAGATACGCAGTATTTT. Translated: CASGFSVTGGTDTQYF. The chain uses TRBV12-5 and TRBJ2-3; 9 nucleotides match TRBD1. The V gene's germline CDR1 is LGHNT and CDR2 FRNRAP. After removal of 3 bases from V and 3 bases from J, the junction contained 7 bases not matched to a gene. The length of the CDR3 is 16 residues.

The chain has TRBV7-2 and TRBJ2-1, with 9 bases fitting TRBD2. The germline CDR1 and CDR2 sequences are SGHTA and FQGNSA. V lost 2 bases and J lost 1; bases outside the gene matches: 12. The CDR3 length is 19 residues. Written as DNA, the CDR3 is TGTGCCAGCAGCTTACAACGACACCTTAGCGGGAGTTCCTACAATGAGCAGTTCTTC. It yields the protein CASSLQRHLSGSSYNEQFF.

The chain couples TRBV28 to TRBJ2-1, with 7 bases fitting TRBD2. Germline V lookup: CDR1 MDHEN, CDR2 SYDVKM. Trimming took 4 bases from V and 6 from J; bases not matched to a gene: 6. This CDR3 contains 14 residues. CDR3 region: CASSWGGRSNEQFF. CDR3 in DNA: TGTGCCAGCAGTTGGGGCGGGAGAAGCAATGAGCAGTTCTTC.

The chain has TRBV12-3 or TRBV12-4 and TRBJ2-3, with 8 bases fitting TRBD1. V was pared by 5 bases and J by 6 bases, with 4 bases of the junction left unmatched. CDR3 size: 13 residues. CDR3 protein: CASSRDRRDTQYF. The CDR3 DNA follows: TGTGCCAGCAGTCGGGACAGGAGGGATACGCAGTATTTT.

This chain links TRBV7-3 with TRBJ2-1; 11 nucleotides agree with TRBD2. The CDR3 sequence is 15 residues long. V trimming: 10 bases; J trimming: 7 bases; junction bases outside the gene matches: 12. Germline V gives CDR1 SGHTA, CDR2 FQGTGA. The CDR3 is CATARELAGVNEQFF. For the CDR3, the DNA is TGTGCCACTGCCCGAGAACTAGCGGGAGTAAATGAGCAGTTCTTC.

The chain couples TRBV10-3 to TRBJ1-2, with D maybe TRBD1 (6 bases). The CDR3 length is 13 residues. Germline loops: CDR1 ENHRY, CDR2 SYGVKD. V was trimmed by 11 bases and J by 4 bases, leaving 17 bases between them. The CDR3 spells CAVNRDGPYGYTF. The CDR3 DNA sequence: TGTGCCGTCAACAGGGACGGCCCCTATGGCTACACCTTC.